This T cell receptor (beta chain) came from a study of control samples from healthy donors and cancer patients. Clones were sequenced by immunoSEQ multiplex PCR, and TCRdb holds only the in-frame ones, with some missing. The table records 150,000 to 180,000 clones, about 94% of them present only once. The CDR3 runs 15 residues. The specimen was blood. This clonotype originated in a man aged 40-49 years in good health. The chain links TRBV21-1 to TRBJ2-7; the D segment call TRBD1 is taken from the table without a DNA check. TRBV21-1 is reported as a pseudogene. CDR3 nucleotide sequence: TGTGCCGGGGGTCCATTGGACAGGGAGGGGTACGAGCAGTACTTC. Residues: CAGGPLDREGYEQYF.